Described below is a single T cell receptor (beta chain) sequence and its context. The antigen remains undetermined. This record belongs to a study of T cells after yellow fever vaccination. Looking at the study overall: Preparation used SMART-Seq v4 Ultra Low Input for the low-cell-number fractions.

Regarding the study as a whole: Post-booster repertoires again held most primary-vaccination clones (about 96% CD4, just under 90% CD8).

The CDR3 is 14 residues long. Germline V gene data show CDR1 as SGHRS and CDR2 as YFSETQ. V was trimmed by 3 bases and J by 8 bases, leaving 17 bases between them. One entry per CDR3 protein results from TCRdb running MiXCR on the 5' RACE reads. This table has around 340,000 distinct CDR3 sequences, more than 8.5% appearing once. This receptor was taken from a man between 18 and 29 years old who received the YFV17D yellow fever vaccine. Sequenced material: PBMCs, taken on the day of the first yellow fever vaccination. The rearrangement links TRBV5-1 to TRBJ1-2; D gene uncertain. The CDR3 spells CASSSLPSSWGYTF. CDR3 sequence (DNA): TGCGCCAGCAGCTCCTTGCCCTCCTCATGGGGCTACACCTTC.